The 6 T cell receptor beta chains given below trace back to one sample, sequenced in a study of T cells in Graves' hyperthyroidism and ophthalmopathy. The investigators amplified TCR beta CDR3 regions from RNA transcripts. The HTBI primer set drove a first-round RT-PCR of the TCR CDR3. In TCRdb, the multiplex PCR reads were re-called with MiXCR into one record per CDR3 protein. The sample has just over 550,000 distinct CDR3 sequences, roughly 50% seen once; the top ten hold 6.5% to 9%. The sample comprised peripheral blood or thyroid tissue (not recorded which). These receptors were taken from a young woman with Graves' hyperthyroidism.

The CDR3, as DNA: TGTGCCAGCAGTTTGGGGGCCTTGAATCAGCCCCAGCATTTT. It codes for CASSLGALNQPQHF. The gene calls are TRBV7-2 and TRBJ1-5; D perhaps matches TRBD1 (6 bases). Deletions cut 6 bases from V and 4 bases from J, with 13 bases between. Per germline, CDR1 SGHTA and CDR2 FQGNSA. This CDR3 has 14 amino acids.

On this clonotype itself: This may come from a read error, since a much larger clone is one base off. This rearrangement joins TRBV24-1 to TRBJ2-7; 14 positions agree with TRBD2. Germline V gene lookup returns CDR1 KGHDR and CDR2 SFDVKD. This CDR3 contains 16 residues. V dropped 4 bases and J dropped 6; count of bases not matched to a gene: 7. CDR3 sequence: CATSDPGTSGSGEQYF. For the CDR3, the DNA is TGTGCCACCAGTGACCCCGGGACTAGCGGGAGCGGCGAGCAGTACTTC.

This chain connects TRBV7-6 to TRBJ2-7; 11 positions match TRBD2. J was trimmed by 4 bases and V by 11 bases; bases with no gene match: 10. The CDR3 has 14 residues. From germline, CDR1 is SGHVS and CDR2 FNYEAQ. This CDR3 reads CAWGGTSGIYEQYF. CDR3 nucleotides: TGTGCCTGGGGGGGGACTAGCGGAATTTACGAGCAGTACTTC.

The chain combines TRBV7-2 with TRBJ1-2; no firm D call. The CDR3 consists of 14 residues. CDR1 and CDR2 (germline): SGHTA, FQGNSA. The ends were cut back, 4 bases at V and 4 bases at J, with 13 bases in the middle. CDR3 DNA sequence: TGTGCCAGCAGCTCCCGGGCCCTTAGCTATGGCTACACCTTC. It translates to CASSSRALSYGYTF. Supplemented by reference TRBV7-2 and TRBJ1-2, the full variable domain reads GAGVSQSPSNKVTEKGKDVELRCDPISGHTALYWYRQSLGQGLEFLIYFQGNSAPDKSGLPSDRFSAERTGGSVSTLTIQRTQQEDSAVYLCASSSRALSYGYTFGSGTRLTVV.

The chain employs TRBV2 and TRBJ1-2; possibly TRBD1 for D (5 bases). The germline CDR1 and CDR2 sequences are SNHLY and FYNNEI. This CDR3 is 14 amino acids long. V was trimmed by 5 bases and J by 5 bases, leaving 15 bases between them. The CDR3 DNA follows: TGTGCCAGCAGTTTATATTCACGGGGGTATGGCTACACCTTC. It codes for CASSLYSRGYGYTF.

J is TRBJ1-1 and V is TRBV7-2; D may be TRBD1 (5 bases). The CDR3 is made up of 13 amino acids. From germline, CDR1 is SGHTA and CDR2 FQGNSA. The V and J ends lost 3 bases and 4 bases respectively, with 9 bases between them. CDR3 amino acids: CASSFQGPTEAFF. The DNA for the CDR3 is TGTGCCAGCAGCTTCCAGGGTCCCACTGAAGCTTTCTTT.